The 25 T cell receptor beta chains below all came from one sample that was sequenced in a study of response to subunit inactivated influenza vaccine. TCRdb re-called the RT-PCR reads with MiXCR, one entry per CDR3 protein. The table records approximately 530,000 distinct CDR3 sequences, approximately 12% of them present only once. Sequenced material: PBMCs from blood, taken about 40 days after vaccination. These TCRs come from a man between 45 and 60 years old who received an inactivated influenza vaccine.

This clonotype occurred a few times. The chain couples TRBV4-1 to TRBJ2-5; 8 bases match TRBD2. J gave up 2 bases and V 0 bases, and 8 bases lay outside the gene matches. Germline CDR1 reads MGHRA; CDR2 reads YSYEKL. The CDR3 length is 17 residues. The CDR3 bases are TGCGCCAGCAGCCAAGATCCCCCAGCGGGGGTTCAAGAGACCCAGTACTTC. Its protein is CASSQDPPAGVQETQYF.

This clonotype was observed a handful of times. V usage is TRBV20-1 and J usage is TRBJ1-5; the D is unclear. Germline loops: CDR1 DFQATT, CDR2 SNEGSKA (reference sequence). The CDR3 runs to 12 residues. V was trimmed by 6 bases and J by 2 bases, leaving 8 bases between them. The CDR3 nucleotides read TGCAGTGCCCAGTTGGGCAATCAGCCCCAGCATTTT. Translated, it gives CSAQLGNQPQHF.

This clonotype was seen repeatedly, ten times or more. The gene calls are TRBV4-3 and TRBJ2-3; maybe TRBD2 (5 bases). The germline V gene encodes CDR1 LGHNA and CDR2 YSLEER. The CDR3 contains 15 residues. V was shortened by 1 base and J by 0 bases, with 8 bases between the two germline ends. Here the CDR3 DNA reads TGCGCCAGCAGCCAAGGAAGGACTAGCACAGATACGCAGTATTTT. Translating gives CASSQGRTSTDTQYF.

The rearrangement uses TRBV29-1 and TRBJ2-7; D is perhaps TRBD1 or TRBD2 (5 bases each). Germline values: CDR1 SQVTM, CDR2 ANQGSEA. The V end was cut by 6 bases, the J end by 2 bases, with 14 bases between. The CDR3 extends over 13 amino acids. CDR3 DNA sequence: TGCAGCGTGCATAGGGACGAACCCTACGAGCAGTACTTC. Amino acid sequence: CSVHRDEPYEQYF.

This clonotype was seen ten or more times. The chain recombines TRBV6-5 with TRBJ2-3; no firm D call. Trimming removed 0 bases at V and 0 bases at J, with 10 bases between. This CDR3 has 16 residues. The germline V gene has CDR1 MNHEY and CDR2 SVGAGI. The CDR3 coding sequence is TGTGCCAGCAGTTACTCATCAGGAGAGAGCACAGATACGCAGTATTTT. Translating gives CASSYSSGESTDTQYF.

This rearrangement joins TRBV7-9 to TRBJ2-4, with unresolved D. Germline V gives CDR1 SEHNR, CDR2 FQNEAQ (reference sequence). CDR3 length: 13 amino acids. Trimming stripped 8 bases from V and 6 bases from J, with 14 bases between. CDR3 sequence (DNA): TGTGCCAGCCGCCAGGCAGGAAGAAACATTCAGTACTTC. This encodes CASRQAGRNIQYF.

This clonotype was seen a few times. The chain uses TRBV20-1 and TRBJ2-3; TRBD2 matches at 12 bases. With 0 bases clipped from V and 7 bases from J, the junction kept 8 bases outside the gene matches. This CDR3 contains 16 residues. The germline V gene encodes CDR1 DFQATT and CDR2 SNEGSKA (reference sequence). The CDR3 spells CSAREWLAGGPNTQYF. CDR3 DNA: TGCAGTGCTAGAGAGTGGCTAGCGGGGGGGCCGAATACGCAGTATTTT.

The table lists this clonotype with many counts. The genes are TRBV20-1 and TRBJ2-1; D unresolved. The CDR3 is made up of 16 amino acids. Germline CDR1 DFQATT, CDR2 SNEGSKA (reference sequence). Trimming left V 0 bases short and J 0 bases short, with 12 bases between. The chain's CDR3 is CSARDNSRSSYNEQFF. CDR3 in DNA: TGCAGTGCTAGAGATAACTCGCGCAGCTCCTACAATGAGCAGTTCTTC.

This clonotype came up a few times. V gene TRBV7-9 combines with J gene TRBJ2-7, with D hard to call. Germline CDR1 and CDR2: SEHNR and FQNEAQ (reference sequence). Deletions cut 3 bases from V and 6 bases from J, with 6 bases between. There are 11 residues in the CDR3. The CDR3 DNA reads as TGTGCCAGCAGCTTGACTGTCGAGCAGTACTTC. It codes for CASSLTVEQYF.

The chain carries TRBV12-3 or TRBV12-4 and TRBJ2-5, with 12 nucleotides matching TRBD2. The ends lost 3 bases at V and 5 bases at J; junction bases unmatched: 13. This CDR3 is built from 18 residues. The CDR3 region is CASSFRLAGGPGGETQYF. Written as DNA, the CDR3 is TGTGCCAGCAGTTTTCGGCTAGCGGGAGGGCCAGGGGGCGAGACCCAGTACTTC.

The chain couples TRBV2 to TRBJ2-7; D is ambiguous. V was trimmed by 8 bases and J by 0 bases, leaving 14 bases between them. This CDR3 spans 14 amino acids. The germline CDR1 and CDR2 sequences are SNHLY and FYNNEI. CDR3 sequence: CASRFRGSSYEQYF. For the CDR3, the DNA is TGTGCCAGCCGATTTCGAGGATCCTCCTACGAGCAGTACTTC.

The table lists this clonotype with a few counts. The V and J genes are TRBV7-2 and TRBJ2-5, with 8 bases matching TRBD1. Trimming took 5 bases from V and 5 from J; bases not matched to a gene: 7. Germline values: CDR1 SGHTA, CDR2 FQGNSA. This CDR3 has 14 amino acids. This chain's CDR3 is CASSQTGVRETQYF. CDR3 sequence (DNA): TGTGCCAGCAGCCAGACAGGGGTTCGGGAGACCCAGTACTTC.

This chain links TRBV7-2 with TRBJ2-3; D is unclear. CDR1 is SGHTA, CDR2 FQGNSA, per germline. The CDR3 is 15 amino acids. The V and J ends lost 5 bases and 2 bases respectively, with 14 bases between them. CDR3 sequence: CASSQRRFSTDTQYF. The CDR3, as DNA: TGTGCCAGCAGCCAAAGAAGGTTTTCCACAGATACGCAGTATTTT.

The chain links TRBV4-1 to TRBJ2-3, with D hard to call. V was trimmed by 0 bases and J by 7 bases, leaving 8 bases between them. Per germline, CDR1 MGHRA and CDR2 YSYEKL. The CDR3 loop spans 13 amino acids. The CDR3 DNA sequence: TGCGCCAGCAGCCAAGATGTCCCGTATACGCAGTATTTT. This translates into CASSQDVPYTQYF.

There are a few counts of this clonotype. The CDR3 DNA reads TGCGCCAGCAGCCAGTGGGACATTTATCGGGAGGGGGACACCGGGGAGCTGTTTTTT. Amino acids: CASSQWDIYREGDTGELFF. The V and J genes are TRBV4-3 and TRBJ2-2; the match to TRBD2 covers 8 bases. Unmatched junction bases numbered 15, after V lost 3 bases and J lost 3 bases. The CDR3 contains 19 residues. CDR1 and CDR2 from the germline V gene are LGHNA and YSLEER.

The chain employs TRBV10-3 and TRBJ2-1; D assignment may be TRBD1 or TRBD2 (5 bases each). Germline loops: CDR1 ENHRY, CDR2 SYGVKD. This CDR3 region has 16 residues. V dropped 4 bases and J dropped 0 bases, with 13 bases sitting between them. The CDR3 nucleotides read TGTGCCATCAGTGGGGGTGGGGGACGCTCCTACAATGAGCAGTTCTTC. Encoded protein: CAISGGGGRSYNEQFF.

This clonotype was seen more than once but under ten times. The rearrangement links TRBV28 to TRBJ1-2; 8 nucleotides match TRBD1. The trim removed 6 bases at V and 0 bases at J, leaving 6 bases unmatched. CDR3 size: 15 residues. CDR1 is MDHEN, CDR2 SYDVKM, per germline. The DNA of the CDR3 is TGTGCCAGCAGAGAACAGGGGGTAGCTAACTATGGCTACACCTTC. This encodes CASREQGVANYGYTF.

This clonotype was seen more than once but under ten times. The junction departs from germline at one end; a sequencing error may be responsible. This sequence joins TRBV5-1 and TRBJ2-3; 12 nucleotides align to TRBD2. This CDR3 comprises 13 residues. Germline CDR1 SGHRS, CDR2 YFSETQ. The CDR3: CASSPGTSGPNGF. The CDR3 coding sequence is TGCGCCAGCAGCCCCGGGACTAGCGGGCCCAACGGGTTT.

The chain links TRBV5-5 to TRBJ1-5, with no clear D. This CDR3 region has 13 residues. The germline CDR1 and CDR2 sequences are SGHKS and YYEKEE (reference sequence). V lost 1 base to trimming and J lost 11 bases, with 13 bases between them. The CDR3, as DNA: TGTGCCAGCAGCTTGCTTTATTCTGCCTCCCAGCATTTT. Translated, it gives CASSLLYSASQHF.

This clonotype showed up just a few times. The CDR3: CASSLDGLGGLNTEAFF. The CDR3, as DNA: TGTGCCAGCAGCTTAGATGGGCTGGGAGGGCTGAACACTGAAGCTTTCTTT. This chain links TRBV5-6 with TRBJ1-1; D call uncertain. CDR3 length: 17 residues. CDR1 is SGHDT, CDR2 YYEEEE, per germline. V lost 2 bases, J lost 0 bases, and 17 bases lay in between.

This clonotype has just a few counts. This chain's CDR3 is CASSLVTGQVYNEQFF. The CDR3 DNA reads TGTGCCAGCAGCTTGGTTACGGGACAGGTATACAATGAGCAGTTCTTC. The rearrangement links TRBV7-2 to TRBJ2-1, with 8 bases that match TRBD1. Per germline, CDR1 SGHTA and CDR2 FQGNSA. Trimming at V came to 3 bases and at J to 4 bases, leaving 8 bases not matched to a gene. This CDR3 has 16 amino acids.

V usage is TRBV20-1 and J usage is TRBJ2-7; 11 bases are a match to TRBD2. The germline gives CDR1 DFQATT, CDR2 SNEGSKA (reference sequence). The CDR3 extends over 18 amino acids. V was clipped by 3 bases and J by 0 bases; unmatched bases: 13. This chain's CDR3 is CSASPNYGLAGLSYEQYF. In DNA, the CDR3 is TGCAGTGCTAGCCCGAACTATGGACTAGCGGGCCTCTCCTACGAGCAGTACTTC.

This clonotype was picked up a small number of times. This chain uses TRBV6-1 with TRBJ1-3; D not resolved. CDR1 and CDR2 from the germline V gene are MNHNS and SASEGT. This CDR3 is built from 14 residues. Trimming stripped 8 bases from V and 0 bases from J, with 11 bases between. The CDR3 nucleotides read TGTGCCAGCGCGGACGGGCACTCTGGAAACACCATATATTTT. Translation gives CASADGHSGNTIYF.

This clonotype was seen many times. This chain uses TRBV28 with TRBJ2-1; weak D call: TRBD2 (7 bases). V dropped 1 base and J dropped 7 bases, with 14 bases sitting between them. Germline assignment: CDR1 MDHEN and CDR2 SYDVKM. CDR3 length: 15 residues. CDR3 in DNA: TGTGCCAGCAGTTTATCTGTGGGAGGGGGGAATGAGCAGTTCTTC. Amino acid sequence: CASSLSVGGGNEQFF.

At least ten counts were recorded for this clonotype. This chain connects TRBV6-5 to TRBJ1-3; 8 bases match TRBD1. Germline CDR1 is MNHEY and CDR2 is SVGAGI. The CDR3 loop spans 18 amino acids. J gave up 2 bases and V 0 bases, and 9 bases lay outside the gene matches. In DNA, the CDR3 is TGTGCCAGCAGTTACTCGGGGGACAGGAGGCAGCCTGGAAACACCATATATTTT. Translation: CASSYSGDRRQPGNTIYF.